These 20 T cell receptor beta chains originate from one sample sequenced in a study of CD8 T cells in ankylosing spondylitis. The study, taken as a whole, reports: A TCR beta motif of under ten highly homologous variants seemed to mark ankylosing spondylitis blood.

TCRdb re-called the 5' RACE reads through MiXCR, storing one row per CDR3 protein. The top ten clones hold about a sixth of a sample with fewer than 400,000 distinct CDR3 sequences, approximately 20% of them seen once. Antigens for these TCRs are unknown. The sequenced material came from blood, either unsorted or a sorted T cell fraction (not recorded which). Source of these receptors: a male donor with ankylosing spondylitis.

CDR3 sequence: CASSQGPTRTEAFF. DNA of the CDR3: TGCGCCAGCAGCCAAGGGCCGACTCGGACTGAAGCTTTCTTT. This sequence joins TRBV4-1 and TRBJ1-1; D remains unclear. The CDR3 length is 14 residues. Germline CDR1 reads MGHRA; CDR2 reads YSYEKL. V was clipped by 1 base and J by 5 bases, with 11 bases between them.

The rearrangement links TRBV27 to TRBJ2-1; a possible D gene is TRBD2 (5 bases). Trimming left V 7 bases short and J 7 bases short, with 17 bases between. CDR1 and CDR2 (germline): MNHEY, SMNVEV (reference sequence). This CDR3 comprises 14 residues. CDR3 DNA: TGTGCCAGCATGGCAGCAGCGGTTTGGAATGAGCAGTTCTTC. Translation gives CASMAAAVWNEQFF.

This clonotype was counted a single time. This rearrangement joins TRBV10-3 to TRBJ2-1; D is uncertain. CDR1 is ENHRY and CDR2 is SYGVKD in the germline V gene. The CDR3 runs to 15 residues. V was pared by 4 bases and J by 0 bases, with 10 bases between. The CDR3 is CAISVQKSSYNEQFF. The CDR3 coding sequence is TGTGCCATCAGTGTCCAAAAGAGCTCCTACAATGAGCAGTTCTTC.

The CDR3 here is CASRAWGTGEPGANVLTF. The CDR3 DNA sequence: TGTGCCAGCCGTGCCTGGGGGACAGGGGAACCTGGGGCCAACGTCCTGACTTTC. The V gene is TRBV11-2, the J gene TRBJ2-6; 10 bases agree with TRBD1. Germline CDR1 is SGHAT and CDR2 is FQNNGV. The CDR3 contains 18 residues. With 8 bases clipped from V and 2 bases from J, the junction kept 12 bases outside the gene matches.

The chain combines TRBV10-3 with TRBJ2-5; D call uncertain. Germline CDR1 reads ENHRY; CDR2 reads SYGVKD. The CDR3 covers 16 residues. Trimming removed 0 bases from V and 4 bases from J, with 15 bases in between. In DNA, the CDR3 is TGTGCCATCAGTGAGTCGGTGACCCTGGGCGGAGAGACCCAGTACTTC. It specifies CAISESVTLGGETQYF.

The genes are TRBV20-1 and TRBJ2-7; 7 bases fit TRBD1. V lost 2 bases, J lost 3 bases, and 7 bases stayed unmatched. CDR3 length: 14 amino acids. In germline, CDR1 is DFQATT, CDR2 SNEGSKA (reference sequence). The CDR3 spells CSARQQGLDYEQYF. The CDR3 DNA reads as TGCAGTGCTAGACAACAGGGGCTTGACTACGAGCAGTACTTC.

This clonotype occurred many times. The rearrangement uses TRBV6-5 and TRBJ2-2; 7 nucleotides match TRBD2. CDR1 MNHEY and CDR2 SVGAGI come from the germline V gene. The CDR3 is made up of 15 amino acids. V lost 2 bases and J lost 7; bases outside the gene matches: 7. CDR3 sequence: CASSYRGRNFGELFF. In nucleotides, the CDR3 is TGTGCCAGCAGTTACCGCGGGAGAAATTTCGGGGAGCTGTTTTTT.

This clonotype was observed at least ten times. This chain links TRBV5-1 with TRBJ2-1; TRBD2 is a possible D gene (6 bases). CDR3 length equals 15 residues. Trimming pared 0 bases from V and 1 base from J, leaving 8 bases between. The germline CDR1 and CDR2 sequences are SGHRS and YFSETQ. CDR3 sequence reads: CASSLEGGSYNEQFF. CDR3 nucleotide sequence: TGCGCCAGCAGCTTGGAGGGAGGTTCCTACAATGAGCAGTTCTTC.

The DNA for the CDR3 is TGTGCCAGCAGCCGGAACAGGGGGCTGAACACTGAAGCTTTCTTT. This codes for CASSRNRGLNTEAFF. J is TRBJ1-1 and V is TRBV3-1; 9 bases are shared with TRBD1. V trimming: 4 bases; J trimming: 0 bases; junction bases outside the gene matches: 3. The CDR3 runs to 15 residues. Germline assignment: CDR1 LGHDT and CDR2 YNNKEL (reference sequence).

The chain recombines TRBV20-1 with TRBJ2-1; TRBD1 might be the D (6 bases). The CDR3 contains 12 residues. The germline V gene has CDR1 DFQATT and CDR2 SNEGSKA (reference sequence). V lost 1 base and J lost 10, with 11 bases in between. CDR3 loop: CSARAYREEQFF. The DNA for the CDR3 is TGCAGTGCTAGAGCTTACAGGGAAGAGCAGTTCTTC.

This clonotype was observed a few times. The chain has TRBV6-5 and TRBJ1-3; no definite D call. This CDR3 is built from 14 residues. Trimming removed 7 bases from V and 0 bases from J, with 10 bases in between. The germline V gene encodes CDR1 MNHEY and CDR2 SVGAGI. This CDR3 is CASNSVISGNTIYF. The CDR3, as DNA: TGTGCCAGCAATTCGGTAATCTCTGGAAACACCATATATTTT.

This clonotype occurred a few times. This rearrangement joins TRBV7-6 to TRBJ2-3; the D gene is possibly TRBD1 (5 bases). Trimming cost V 2 bases and J 3 bases, with 15 bases left between them. The CDR3 runs to 16 residues. Germline values: CDR1 SGHVS, CDR2 FNYEAQ. The CDR3 sequence: CASSLPVTGGTDTQYF. The CDR3 DNA reads as TGTGCCAGCAGCTTACCCGTCACAGGTGGAACAGATACGCAGTATTTT.

In this sample, this clonotype turned up many times. The V call is TRBV10-3, the J call TRBJ1-4; possible D gene TRBD1, 5 bases. Trimming pared 7 bases from V and 6 bases from J, leaving 12 bases between. The germline V gene encodes CDR1 ENHRY and CDR2 SYGVKD. The CDR3 extends over 13 amino acids. The DNA of the CDR3 is TGTGCCATCACCCCGGACATCGATGAAAAACTGTTTTTT. It encodes CAITPDIDEKLFF.

This clonotype was counted a few times. V usage is TRBV5-1 and J usage is TRBJ2-5, with 8 bases identical to TRBD2. After removal of 4 bases from V and 2 bases from J, the junction contained 7 bases not matched to a gene. Germline V gene data show CDR1 as SGHRS and CDR2 as YFSETQ. This CDR3 has 15 amino acids. The DNA for the CDR3 is TGCGCCAGCAGCCGACTAGCGAGCCGACAAGAGACCCAGTACTTC. This sequence encodes CASSRLASRQETQYF.

The sample holds a few counts of this clonotype. The V gene is TRBV7-2, the J gene TRBJ1-2, with D perhaps matching TRBD1 (6 bases). V was clipped by 3 bases and J by 8 bases, with 25 bases between them. Germline V gives CDR1 SGHTA, CDR2 FQGNSA. The CDR3 length is 17 residues. CDR3 DNA: TGTGCCAGCAGCTTGGGAATTCGCGGGGGCGCGAGTTGGGGCTACACCTTC. Protein product: CASSLGIRGGASWGYTF.

This clonotype was counted only a few times. The rearrangement uses TRBV27 and TRBJ1-4, with D unclear. The CDR3 loop spans 16 amino acids. Trimming pared 6 bases from V and 0 bases from J, leaving 14 bases between. CDR1 is MNHEY and CDR2 is SMNVEV in the germline V gene (reference sequence). CDR3 DNA sequence: TGTGCCAGCAGAACGAGGGCAGGCCCAACTAATGAAAAACTGTTTTTT. Protein sequence: CASRTRAGPTNEKLFF.

Only a few counts were recorded for this clonotype. This sequence joins TRBV24-1 and TRBJ2-1, with 10 bases aligning to TRBD2. Germline CDR1 KGHDR, CDR2 SFDVKD. The CDR3 consists of 16 residues. With 3 bases clipped from V and 6 bases from J, the junction kept 7 bases outside the gene matches. CDR3 DNA: TGTGCCACCAGTGATCCTAGCGGGAGTCCCCCCAATGAGCAGTTCTTC. This translates into CATSDPSGSPPNEQFF.

This chain joins TRBV29-1 and TRBJ2-1; D perhaps matches TRBD1 (5 bases). The germline V gene has CDR1 SQVTM and CDR2 ANQGSEA. CDR3 length: 11 residues. Trimming cost V 6 bases and J 6 bases, with 9 bases left between them. DNA for the CDR3: TGCAGCGTAGCAAGGGGCAATGAGCAGTTCTTC. It specifies CSVARGNEQFF.

This clonotype was counted a few times. V gene TRBV5-1 combines with J gene TRBJ1-1; D is ambiguous. The CDR3 length is 15 residues. CDR1 is SGHRS and CDR2 is YFSETQ in the germline V gene. V lost 2 bases to trimming and J lost 1 base, with 12 bases between them. In DNA, the CDR3 is TGCGCCAGCAGCTTAGAGGGATACCAGAACACTGAAGCTTTCTTT. Amino acid sequence: CASSLEGYQNTEAFF.

This chain joins TRBV6-1 and TRBJ1-2, with unresolved D. Per germline, CDR1 MNHNS and CDR2 SASEGT. This CDR3 region has 15 residues. The ends were cut back, 5 bases at V and 2 bases at J, with 15 bases in the middle. CDR3 sequence reads: CASSPPGGRNYGYTF. The CDR3 DNA reads as TGTGCCAGCAGTCCCCCAGGAGGGAGGAACTATGGCTACACCTTC.